Listed here are 25 T cell receptor beta chains from one sample, sequenced in a study of blood T cells in healthy people across ages. A second PCR of 7 to 11 cycles used a sample-barcoded 5' primer and a J-beta primer mix. TCRdb passed the 5' RACE reads through MiXCR, listing each CDR3 protein once. This sample has approximately 780,000 distinct CDR3 sequences, with 25% to 30% found just once. The sample was also linked to a second study, of T cells of mothers and their children.

Material: blood. These receptors originate from a boy aged 10-17 years in good health.

This sequence joins TRBV3-1 and TRBJ1-2; no firm D call. Germline V gene data show CDR1 as LGHDT and CDR2 as YNNKEL (reference sequence). V shed 1 base and J shed 5 bases, with 8 bases lying between them. The CDR3 extends over 13 amino acids. Here the CDR3 reads CASSQVILYGYTF. CDR3 DNA sequence: TGTGCCAGCAGCCAAGTTATACTATATGGCTACACCTTC.

The gene calls are TRBV29-1 and TRBJ2-1; 8 bases are shared with TRBD1. Germline trimming cut 7 bases from V and 4 bases from J; bases unmatched to any gene: 9. This CDR3 is 14 amino acids long. Germline-derived CDR1 and CDR2 are SQVTM and ANQGSEA. CDR3 in amino acids: CSADPGQVYNEQFF. Here the CDR3 DNA reads TGCAGCGCCGATCCGGGACAGGTATACAATGAGCAGTTCTTC.

V gene TRBV28 combines with J gene TRBJ2-6; 7 bases line up with TRBD1. The V and J ends lost 2 bases and 2 bases, in that order; junction bases with no gene match: 3. The CDR3 consists of 16 residues. Germline V lookup: CDR1 MDHEN, CDR2 SYDVKM. CDR3 amino acids: CASSLLGTAGANVLTF. The CDR3 DNA reads TGTGCCAGCAGTTTACTCGGGACAGCTGGGGCCAACGTCCTGACTTTC.

This clonotype was seen a handful of times. The chain employs TRBV10-3 and TRBJ2-3; D might be TRBD1 (6 bases). The length of the CDR3 is 15 residues. Germline V gene data show CDR1 as ENHRY and CDR2 as SYGVKD. The ends were cut back, 0 bases at V and 5 bases at J, with 12 bases in the middle. CDR3 bases: TGTGCCATCAGTGAGTCATATCCCAGGGGAGATACGCAGTATTTT. It yields the protein CAISESYPRGDTQYF.

This clonotype was counted at least ten times. The J gene is TRBJ1-6, the V gene TRBV28; 7 bases line up with TRBD1. CDR3 size: 15 residues. Trimming took 4 bases from V and 7 from J; bases not matched to a gene: 7. The germline CDR1 and CDR2 sequences are MDHEN and SYDVKM. CDR3: CASSSPTGRNSPLHF. DNA of the CDR3: TGTGCCAGCAGTTCCCCGACAGGGCGAAATTCACCCCTCCACTTT.

The gene calls are TRBV13 and TRBJ2-5, with D hard to call. The end of the DNA aligns better with TRBJ2-7, so the J call may be wrong. In germline, CDR1 is PRHDT, CDR2 FYEKMQ (reference sequence). The CDR3 loop spans 14 amino acids. The CDR3 is CASSLGGSIYEQYF. For the CDR3, the DNA is TGTGCCAGCAGCTTAGGAGGGTCAATCTACGAGCAGTACTTC.

This clonotype was detected only a few times. The chain has TRBV2 and TRBJ2-7, with a tentative D call TRBD1 (5 bases). CDR3 length: 12 amino acids. With 5 bases removed from V and 5 bases from J, the gap between germline ends came to 10 bases. Germline V gives CDR1 SNHLY, CDR2 FYNNEI. CDR3 protein: CASSYTDNEQYF. The CDR3 bases are TGTGCCAGCAGTTACACGGACAACGAGCAGTACTTC.

V gene TRBV10-2 combines with J gene TRBJ1-2; 9 bases line up with TRBD1. The CDR3 contains 15 residues. V trimming: 4 bases; J trimming: 5 bases; junction bases outside the gene matches: 8. Germline V lookup: CDR1 WSHSY, CDR2 SAAADI. This CDR3 reads CASSADPQGAYGYTF. For the CDR3, the DNA is TGCGCCAGCAGTGCCGACCCACAGGGGGCTTATGGCTACACCTTC.

This chain joins TRBV29-1 and TRBJ2-5; D is uncertain. V was cut by 3 bases and J by 7 bases, with 3 bases left in between. The CDR3 is 9 residues long. Germline CDR1 SQVTM, CDR2 ANQGSEA. In DNA, the CDR3 is TGCAGCGTTGACGGGACCCAGTACTTC. Translated, it gives CSVDGTQYF.

The gene calls are TRBV12-3 or TRBV12-4 and TRBJ2-1; D may correspond to TRBD1 or TRBD2 (6 bases each). There are 13 residues in the CDR3. V was pared by 6 bases and J by 9 bases, with 15 bases between. CDR3 residues: CASRPRGAVEQFF. CDR3 sequence (DNA): TGTGCCAGCAGACCAAGGGGGGCAGTTGAGCAGTTCTTC.

This chain links TRBV27 with TRBJ1-6; 9 nucleotides line up with TRBD1. The CDR3 sequence is 16 residues long. V lost 7 bases, J lost 6 bases, and 10 bases stayed unmatched. Germline values: CDR1 MNHEY, CDR2 SMNVEV (reference sequence). The CDR3 loop is CASISPGQGFNSPLHF. The DNA of the CDR3 is TGTGCCAGCATTTCACCGGGACAGGGATTTAATTCACCCCTCCACTTT.

The gene calls are TRBV7-2 and TRBJ1-4; TRBD1 matches at 9 bases. V dropped 5 bases and J dropped 8; count of bases not matched to a gene: 6. The CDR3 length is 14 residues. Germline V CDR1 and CDR2: SGHTA, FQGNSA. The CDR3 bases are TGTGCCAGCAGCCGTACAGGGGGCCAAGAAAAACTGTTTTTT. As protein: CASSRTGGQEKLFF.

The V gene is TRBV5-1, the J gene TRBJ2-7, with a possible D match to TRBD1 (5 bases). This CDR3 contains 14 residues. Germline CDR1 is SGHRS and CDR2 is YFSETQ. Between the trimmed V and J ends, which lost 4 bases and 4 bases, there was a span of 15 bases. The CDR3 DNA reads as TGCGCCAGCAGCCGAACGGAACAGGAATACGAGCAGTACTTC. It is translated as CASSRTEQEYEQYF. The whole variable domain, remainder taken from reference TRBV5-1 and TRBJ2-7, is KAGVTQTPRYLIKTRGQQVTLSCSPISGHRSVSWYQQTPGQGLQFLFEYFSETQRNKGNFPGRFSGRQFSNSRSEMNVSTLELGDSALYLCASSRTEQEYEQYFGPGTRLTVT.

The chain couples TRBV19 to TRBJ2-3; 10 bases agree with TRBD2. The trim removed 5 bases at V and 0 bases at J, leaving 11 bases unmatched. CDR1 and CDR2 from the germline V gene are LNHDA and SQIVND (reference sequence). This CDR3 has 18 residues. CDR3 nucleotide sequence: TGTGCCAGTAGTGGGGGTCTAGCGGGGGCTCCTAGCACAGATACGCAGTATTTT. It yields the protein CASSGGLAGAPSTDTQYF.

This clonotype was seen more than once but under ten times. The chain links TRBV18 to TRBJ1-2; 7 nucleotides line up with TRBD1. Looked up from germline, CDR1 is KGHSH and CDR2 is LQKENI. V was pared by 5 bases and J by 8 bases, with 8 bases of the junction left unmatched. CDR3 length: 13 amino acids. CDR3 region: CASSDRAWDGYTF. Written as DNA, the CDR3 is TGTGCCAGCTCAGACAGGGCTTGGGACGGCTACACCTTC.

In DNA, the CDR3 is TGCGCCAGCAGCCACGGACTAGAGGGGGCCGGGGCCAACGTCCTGACTTTC. It codes for CASSHGLEGAGANVLTF. The chain links TRBV4-1 to TRBJ2-6; the D call may be TRBD1 or TRBD2 (7 bases each). CDR1 and CDR2 (germline): MGHRA, YSYEKL. The V and J ends lost 3 bases and 4 bases respectively, with 16 bases between them. The CDR3 contains 17 residues.

V and J are TRBV2 and TRBJ1-1, with D perhaps matching TRBD1 (5 bases). The V end was cut by 6 bases, the J end by 4 bases, with 15 bases between. Germline V lookup: CDR1 SNHLY, CDR2 FYNNEI. This CDR3 region has 14 residues. CDR3 sequence (DNA): TGTGCCAGCAGCCCAGGACGGGGGGGCACTGAAGCTTTCTTT. The encoded protein is CASSPGRGGTEAFF.

This rearrangement joins TRBV3-1 to TRBJ2-6; D gene ambiguous. Trimming took 3 bases from V and 0 from J, leaving 9 bases between them. Looked up from germline, CDR1 is LGHDT and CDR2 is YNNKEL (reference sequence). CDR3 length equals 16 residues. The CDR3 here is CASSQMRGSGANVLTF. In DNA, the CDR3 is TGTGCCAGCAGCCAGATGCGAGGCTCTGGGGCCAACGTCCTGACTTTC.

The chain employs TRBV6-8 and TRBJ2-1; no clear D gene. The CDR3 loop spans 15 amino acids. Between the trimmed V and J ends, which lost 7 bases and 0 bases, there was a span of 13 bases. Germline assignment: CDR1 MNHGY and CDR2 SAAAGT. DNA of the CDR3: TGTGCCAGCATTCGCTCACTCCTCTCCTACAATGAGCAGTTCTTC. This codes for CASIRSLLSYNEQFF.

The chain recombines TRBV5-1 with TRBJ2-5; possible D gene TRBD2, 5 bases. The DNA end favors TRBJ2-1, so the J call may be wrong. This CDR3 comprises 16 residues. In germline, CDR1 is SGHRS, CDR2 YFSETQ. In DNA, the CDR3 is TGCGCCAGCAGCCGGATGGCGGTTCGGGATTACAATGAGCAGTTCTTC. Translating it yields CASSRMAVRDYNEQFF.

The chain couples TRBV4-1 to TRBJ2-4; 7 positions agree with TRBD2. The germline gives CDR1 MGHRA, CDR2 YSYEKL. Trimming removed 4 bases from V and 0 bases from J; junction bases left unmatched: 9. The CDR3 totals 17 residues. The CDR3 reads CASSLPRTGGAKNIQYF. The CDR3 DNA reads TGCGCCAGCAGCCTCCCCCGGACGGGGGGAGCCAAAAACATTCAGTACTTC.

This clonotype has more than one count but fewer than ten. The chain recombines TRBV2 with TRBJ2-3, with D perhaps matching TRBD1 or TRBD2 (5 bases each). In germline, CDR1 is SNHLY, CDR2 FYNNEI. The germline V and J ends were trimmed by 9 bases and 6 bases, with 16 bases remaining between them. The CDR3 length is 13 residues. This CDR3 reads CASGDGWGDTQYF. The DNA of the CDR3 is TGTGCCAGTGGGGATGGTTGGGGGGATACGCAGTATTTT.

This clonotype was counted a few times. This chain connects TRBV5-1 to TRBJ1-1; D is unclear. The CDR3 consists of 13 residues. With 4 bases removed from V and 8 bases from J, the gap between germline ends came to 15 bases. Germline V CDR1 and CDR2: SGHRS, YFSETQ. The CDR3: CASSPGRVPEAFF. CDR3 DNA: TGCGCCAGCAGCCCCGGACGGGTTCCCGAAGCTTTCTTT.

V usage is TRBV7-9 and J usage is TRBJ2-7, with a weak D call TRBD1 (5 bases). Germline CDR1 is SEHNR and CDR2 is FQNEAQ (reference sequence). The V end lost 5 bases, the J end lost 4 bases, and 18 bases lay between the germline ends. CDR3 length equals 15 residues. For the CDR3, the DNA is TGTGCCAGCAGCCCCGTAGATCTGGCAGGGTACGAGCAGTACTTC. It encodes CASSPVDLAGYEQYF.

This chain connects TRBV15 to TRBJ1-2; weak D call: TRBD1 (5 bases). The V and J ends lost 0 bases and 6 bases respectively, with 23 bases between them. This CDR3 is built from 18 residues. The germline V gene encodes CDR1 LNHNV and CDR2 YYDKDF (reference sequence). This CDR3 reads CATSREAYWGTLTDGYTF. The CDR3 DNA is TGTGCCACCAGCAGAGAGGCGTACTGGGGCACCCTGACGGATGGCTACACCTTC.